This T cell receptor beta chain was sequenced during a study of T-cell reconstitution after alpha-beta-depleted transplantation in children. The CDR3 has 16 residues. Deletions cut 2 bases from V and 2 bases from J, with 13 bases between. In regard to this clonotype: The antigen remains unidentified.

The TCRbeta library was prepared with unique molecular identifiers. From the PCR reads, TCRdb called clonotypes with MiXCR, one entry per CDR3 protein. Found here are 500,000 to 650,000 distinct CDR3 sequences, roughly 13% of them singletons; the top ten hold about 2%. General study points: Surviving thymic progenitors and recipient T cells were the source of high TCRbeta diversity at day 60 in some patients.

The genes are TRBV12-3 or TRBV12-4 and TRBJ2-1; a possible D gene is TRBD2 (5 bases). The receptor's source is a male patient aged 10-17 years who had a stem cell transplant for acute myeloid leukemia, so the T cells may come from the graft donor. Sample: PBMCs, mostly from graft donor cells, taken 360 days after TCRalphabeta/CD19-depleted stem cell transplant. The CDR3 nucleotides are TGTGCCAGCAGTTTATTGGGCGGGTCGCCCTACAATGAGCAGTTCTTC. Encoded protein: CASSLLGGSPYNEQFF.